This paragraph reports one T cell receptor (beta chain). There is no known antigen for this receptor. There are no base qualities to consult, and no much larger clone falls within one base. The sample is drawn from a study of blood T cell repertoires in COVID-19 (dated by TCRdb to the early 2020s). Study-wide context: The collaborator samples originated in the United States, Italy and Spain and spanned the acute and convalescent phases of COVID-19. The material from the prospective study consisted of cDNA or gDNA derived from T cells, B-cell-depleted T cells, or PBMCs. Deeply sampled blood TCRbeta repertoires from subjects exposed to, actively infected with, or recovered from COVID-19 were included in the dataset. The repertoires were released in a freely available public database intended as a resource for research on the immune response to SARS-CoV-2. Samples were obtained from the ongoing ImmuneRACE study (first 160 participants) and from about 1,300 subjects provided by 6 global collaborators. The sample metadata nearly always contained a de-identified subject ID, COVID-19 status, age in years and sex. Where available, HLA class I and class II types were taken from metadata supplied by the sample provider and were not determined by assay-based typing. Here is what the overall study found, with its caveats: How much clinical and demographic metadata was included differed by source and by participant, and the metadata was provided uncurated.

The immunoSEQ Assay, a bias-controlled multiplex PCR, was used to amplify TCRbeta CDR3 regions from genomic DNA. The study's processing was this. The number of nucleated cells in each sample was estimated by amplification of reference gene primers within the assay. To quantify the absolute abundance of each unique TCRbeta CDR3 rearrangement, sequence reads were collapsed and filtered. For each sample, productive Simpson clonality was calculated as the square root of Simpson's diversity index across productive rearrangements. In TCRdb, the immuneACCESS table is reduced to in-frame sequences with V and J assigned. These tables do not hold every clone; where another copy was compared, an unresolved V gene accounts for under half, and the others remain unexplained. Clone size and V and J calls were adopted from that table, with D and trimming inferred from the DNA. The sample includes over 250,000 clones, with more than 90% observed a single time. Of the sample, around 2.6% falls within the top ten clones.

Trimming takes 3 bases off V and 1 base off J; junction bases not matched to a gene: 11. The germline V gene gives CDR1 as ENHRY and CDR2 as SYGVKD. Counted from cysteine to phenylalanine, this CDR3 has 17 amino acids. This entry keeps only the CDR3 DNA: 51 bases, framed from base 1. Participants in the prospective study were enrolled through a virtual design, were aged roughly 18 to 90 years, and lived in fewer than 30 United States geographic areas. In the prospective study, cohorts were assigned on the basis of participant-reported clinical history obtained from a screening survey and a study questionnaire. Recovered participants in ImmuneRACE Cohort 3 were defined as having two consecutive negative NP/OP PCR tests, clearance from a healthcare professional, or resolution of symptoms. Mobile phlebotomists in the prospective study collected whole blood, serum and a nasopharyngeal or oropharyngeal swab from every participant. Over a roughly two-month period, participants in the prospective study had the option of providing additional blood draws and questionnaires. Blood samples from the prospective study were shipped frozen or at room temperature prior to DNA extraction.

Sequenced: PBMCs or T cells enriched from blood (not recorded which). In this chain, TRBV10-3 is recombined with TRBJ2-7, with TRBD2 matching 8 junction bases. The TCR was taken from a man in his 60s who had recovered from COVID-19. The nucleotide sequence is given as TGTGCCATCAGTGATAGGGTCCGGGGGGGCCAGTCCTACGAGCAGTACTTC. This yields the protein CAISDRVRGGQSYEQYF.